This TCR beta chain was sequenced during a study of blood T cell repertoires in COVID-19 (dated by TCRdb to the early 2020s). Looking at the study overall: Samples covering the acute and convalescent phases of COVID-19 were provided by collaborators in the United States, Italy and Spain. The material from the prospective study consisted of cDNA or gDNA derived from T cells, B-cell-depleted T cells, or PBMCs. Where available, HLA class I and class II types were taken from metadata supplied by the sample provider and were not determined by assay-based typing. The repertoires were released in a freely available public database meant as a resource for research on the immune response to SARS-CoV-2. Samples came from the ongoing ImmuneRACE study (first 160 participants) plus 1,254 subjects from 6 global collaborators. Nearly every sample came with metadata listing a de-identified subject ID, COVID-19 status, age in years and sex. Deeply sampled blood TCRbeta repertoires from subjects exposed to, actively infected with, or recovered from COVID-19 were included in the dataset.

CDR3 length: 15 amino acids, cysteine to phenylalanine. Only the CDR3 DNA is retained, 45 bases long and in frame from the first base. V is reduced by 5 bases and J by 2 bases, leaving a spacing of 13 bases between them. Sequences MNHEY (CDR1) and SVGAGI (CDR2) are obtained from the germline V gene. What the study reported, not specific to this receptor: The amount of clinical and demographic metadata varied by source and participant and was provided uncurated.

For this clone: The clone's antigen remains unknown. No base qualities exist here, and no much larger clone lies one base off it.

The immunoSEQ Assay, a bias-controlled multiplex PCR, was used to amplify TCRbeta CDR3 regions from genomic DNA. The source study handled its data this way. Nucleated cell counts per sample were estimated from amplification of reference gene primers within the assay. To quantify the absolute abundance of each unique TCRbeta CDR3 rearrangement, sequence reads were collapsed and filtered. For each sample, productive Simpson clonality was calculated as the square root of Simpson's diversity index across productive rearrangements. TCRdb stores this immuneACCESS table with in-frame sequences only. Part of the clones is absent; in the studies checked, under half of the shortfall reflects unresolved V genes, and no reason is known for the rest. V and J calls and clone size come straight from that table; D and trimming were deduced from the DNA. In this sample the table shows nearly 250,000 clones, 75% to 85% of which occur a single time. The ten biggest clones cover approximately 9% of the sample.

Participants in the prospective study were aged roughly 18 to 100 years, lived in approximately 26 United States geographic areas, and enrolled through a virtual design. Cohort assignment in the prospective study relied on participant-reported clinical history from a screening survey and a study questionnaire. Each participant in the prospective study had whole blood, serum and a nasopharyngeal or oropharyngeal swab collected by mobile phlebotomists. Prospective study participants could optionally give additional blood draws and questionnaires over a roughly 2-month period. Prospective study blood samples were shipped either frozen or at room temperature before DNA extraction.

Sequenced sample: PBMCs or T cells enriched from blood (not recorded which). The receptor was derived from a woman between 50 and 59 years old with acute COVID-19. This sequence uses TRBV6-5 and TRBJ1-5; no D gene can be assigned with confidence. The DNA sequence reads TGTGCCAGCAGTCGAGGGATTATTGGCAATCAGCCCCAGCATTTT. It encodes CASSRGIIGNQPQHF.